A selection of T cell receptor beta chains follows, all from one sample in a study of cytomegalovirus exposure and HLA in healthy donors. The assay was immunoSEQ multiplex PCR, and TCRdb's table has in-frame clones only and misses some. The sample lists under 200,000 clones, roughly 96% occurring once. Sequencing input: PBMCs. The receptors stem from a woman aged 18-29 years in good health and CMV-seronegative. The CDR3 runs from the conserved cysteine through the conserved F or W. A D gene is named only where the DNA matches it firmly. Clone size is given for some rows only: seen once, a few or many times, or a class if the clone is expanded.

size: -
V: TRBV25-1
D: -
J: TRBJ1-2
CDR3: CASSERSEGGYTF
DNA: TGTGCCAGCAGTGAACGCAGCGAAGGTGGCTACACCTTC

size: -
V: TRBV9
D: -
J: TRBJ1-2
CDR3: CASSGGGRYTF
DNA: TGTGCCAGCAGCGGGGGAGGCCGCTACACCTTC

size: -
V: TRBV6-5
D: TRBD2
J: TRBJ2-7
CDR3: CASSFREGPYEQYF
DNA: TGTGCCAGCAGTTTCCGGGAGGGGCCCTACGAGCAGTACTTC

size: -
V: TRBV25-1
D: TRBD1
J: TRBJ1-5
CDR3: CASRGQGDNQPQHF
DNA: TGTGCCAGCAGGGGACAGGGTGACAATCAGCCCCAGCATTTT

size: -
V: TRBV6-4
D: -
J: TRBJ1-6
CDR3: CASSPAAGGGSPLHF
DNA: TGTGCCAGCAGTCCCGCCGCGGGCGGGGGTTCACCCCTCCACTTT

size: -
V: TRBV14
D: TRBD2
J: TRBJ2-5
CDR3: CASSLVPSGGFQETQYF
DNA: TGTGCCAGCAGCCTAGTTCCTAGCGGGGGGTTTCAAGAGACCCAGTACTTC

size: -
V: TRBV6-5
D: -
J: TRBJ1-1
CDR3: CASSYSGYLDTEAFF
DNA: TGTGCCAGCAGTTACTCCGGGTACCTGGACACTGAAGCTTTCTTT

size: -
V: TRBV7-3
D: TRBD2
J: TRBJ2-5
CDR3: CASSSAGIKETQYF
DNA: TGTGCCAGCAGCTCAGCGGGGATTAAAGAGACCCAGTACTTC

size: -
V: TRBV15
D: TRBD1
J: TRBJ2-7
CDR3: CATSITGVPEQYF
DNA: TGTGCCACCAGCATTACAGGGGTACCCGAGCAGTACTTC

size: -
V: TRBV9
D: TRBD1
J: TRBJ1-1
CDR3: CASSSVQGALATEAFF
DNA: TGTGCCAGCAGCTCCGTACAGGGGGCGCTTGCCACTGAAGCTTTCTTT

size: -
V: TRBV4-2
D: -
J: TRBJ1-1
CDR3: CASSQDTGNTEAFF
DNA: TGTGCCAGCAGCCAAGATACAGGGAACACTGAAGCTTTCTTT

size: -
V: TRBV5-1
D: -
J: TRBJ2-5
CDR3: CASSFSGGGLETQYF
DNA: TGCGCCAGCAGCTTTTCAGGAGGAGGATTGGAGACCCAGTACTTC

size: -
V: TRBV11-2
D: -
J: TRBJ2-7
CDR3: CASSLGAEAYEQYF
DNA: TGTGCCAGCAGCTTAGGGGCAGAAGCCTACGAGCAGTACTTC

size: once
V: TRBV19
D: -
J: TRBJ1-5
CDR3: CASSLRGFDQPQHF
DNA: TGTGCCAGTAGTCTAAGGGGATTCGATCAGCCCCAGCATTTT

size: -
V: TRBV7-9
D: TRBD2
J: TRBJ2-3
CDR3: CASSFFLGGTDTQYF
DNA: TGTGCCAGCAGCTTTTTCTTGGGGGGGACAGATACGCAGTATTTT

size: -
V: TRBV4-3
D: -
J: TRBJ2-7
CDR3: CASSQDAIRMPNSNYEQYF
DNA: TGCGCCAGCAGCCAAGATGCCATTAGAATGCCTAACTCAAACTACGAGCAGTACTTC

size: -
V: TRBV4-2
D: TRBD2
J: TRBJ2-1
CDR3: CASSQGGTVNEQFF
DNA: TGTGCCAGCAGCCAGGGGGGGACGGTGAATGAGCAGTTCTTC